Following are 6 T cell receptor beta chains from one sample sequenced in a study of OX40 agonist ivuxolimab in advanced cancers. Some clones are missing from TCRdb's copy, which holds only in-frame ones; the method was immunoSEQ multiplex PCR. There are some 130,000 clones in the sample; around nine tenths occur only once, and approximately 0.99% lies in the top ten. This material consisted of CD4+ or CD8+ T cells sorted from blood, taken in a trial of the OX40 agonist ivuxolimab. The source of these receptors is an adult with an advanced solid tumor such as melanoma, head and neck, liver or kidney cancer.

The rearrangement links TRBV19 to TRBJ2-5; maybe TRBD2 (5 bases). In germline, CDR1 is LNHDA, CDR2 SQIVND (reference sequence). There are 15 residues in the CDR3. V lost 2 bases to trimming and J lost 2 bases, with 12 bases between them. CDR3 coding DNA: TGTGCCAGTAGTATATCCCCCGGGAATCAAGAGACCCAGTACTTC. Its translation is CASSISPGNQETQYF.

This chain links TRBV6-5 with TRBJ2-7, with 13 bases aligning to TRBD2. V lost 4 bases to trimming and J lost 3 bases; unmatched junction nucleotides: 6. The CDR3 runs to 16 residues. The germline V gene has CDR1 MNHEY and CDR2 SVGAGI. The DNA of the CDR3 is TGTGCCAGCAGTTTATCCCGGACTAGCGGGAGCTACGAGCAGTACTTC. It yields the protein CASSLSRTSGSYEQYF.

This rearrangement joins TRBV6-5 to TRBJ2-5; a weak D match, TRBD1 (5 bases). Germline V CDR1 and CDR2: MNHEY, SVGAGI. CDR3 length: 15 amino acids. The V and J ends lost 5 bases and 4 bases respectively, with 17 bases between them. CDR3 coding DNA: TGTGCCAGCAGTCCTTCAGGGATTTCAAGAGAGACCCAGTACTTC. Translating gives CASSPSGISRETQYF.

The chain has TRBV19 and TRBJ1-1, with a tentative D call TRBD1 (6 bases). Deletions cut 6 bases from V and 5 bases from J, with 16 bases between. CDR1 and CDR2 (germline): LNHDA, SQIVND (reference sequence). The CDR3 is 14 amino acids. The CDR3 reads CASSDGGAWTEAFF. For the CDR3, the DNA is TGTGCCAGTAGCGATGGGGGGGCCTGGACTGAAGCTTTCTTT.

V and J are TRBV10-3 and TRBJ2-2; 9 nucleotides align to TRBD1. The CDR3 length is 17 residues. The V gene end was trimmed by 0 bases and the J gene end by 3 bases; junction bases not matched to a gene: 5. Per the germline V gene, CDR1 is ENHRY and CDR2 is SYGVKD. The CDR3 loop reads CAISESDRGGYTGELFF. The CDR3 DNA reads TGTGCCATCAGTGAGTCGGACAGGGGAGGGTACACCGGGGAGCTGTTTTTT.

The chain links TRBV7-9 to TRBJ2-1; D perhaps matches TRBD2 (5 bases). V lost 1 base, J lost 8 bases, and 6 bases lay in between. The germline gives CDR1 SEHNR, CDR2 FQNEAQ (reference sequence). The CDR3 has 12 amino acids. The CDR3 sequence: CASSLVGDEQFF. For the CDR3, the DNA is TGTGCCAGCAGCTTAGTGGGAGATGAGCAGTTCTTC.